The present T cell receptor (beta chain) was sequenced within a study of T cell changes during pregnancy in multiple sclerosis (dated by TCRdb to the late 2010s). Broadly, across the study: Changes in the T cell repertoire over the course of pregnancy were examined in this study in women with multiple sclerosis.

The CDR3 has 15 amino acids, counting the end cysteine and phenylalanine. Only the CDR3 portion is preserved as DNA: 45 bases, with reading frame beginning at the first base. V has 5 bases trimmed and J has 1 base trimmed; junction bases matching no gene number 5. From the germline V gene (reference sequence), CDR1 is LNHDA and CDR2 is SQIVND. Libraries were made using the immunoSEQ multiplex PCR assay. The immuneACCESS repertoire file appears here via TCRdb, limited to in-frame rearrangements. These files lack a portion of the clones; in checked studies, under half of the deficit traces to unresolved V genes, and the cause of the others is not known. For this sample the table gives 77,000 or so clones, of which 93% were detected only once. Of the sample, around 0.75% falls within the top ten clones. About this clone itself: This receptor's antigen is unknown. No per-base quality is available; no much larger clone lies one base away.

The specimen was peripheral blood, collected in the second trimester of pregnancy. The receptor was isolated from a female donor in good health, enrolled as a control in a pregnancy study. This chain is built from TRBV19 and TRBJ2-5, with 9 middle bases fitting TRBD1. The DNA sequence is given as TGTGCCAGTAGTCTGGACAGGGGTAGCCAAGAGACCCAGTACTTC. Its product reads: CASSLDRGSQETQYF.